This T cell receptor beta chain was found in a study of TIL therapy for anti-PD-1-resistant metastatic lung cancer. The time point: pre-treatment sample, taken before nivolumab and TIL therapy. Tumor tissue came from excised metastases, mostly pleural nodules or supraclavicular lymph nodes. This clone was counted a few times. Antigen unknown. Findings and caveats of the study: Many TIL product clones were absent from baseline tumor, suggesting clonal contraction.

This CDR3 has 13 amino acids. The V gene's germline CDR1 is SGHTA and CDR2 FQGNSA. Trimming shortened V by 1 base and J by 1 base, and 5 bases separated the two germline ends. The libraries were made with immunoSEQ v3. The assay was immunoSEQ multiplex PCR, and TCRdb's table has in-frame clones only and misses some. Seen here are more than 25,000 clones, 72% observed once, and the top ten hold approximately 7%. The material sequenced was tumor tissue, taken at baseline. This receptor was obtained from a person between 30 and 79 years old with non-small cell lung cancer. The chain recombines TRBV7-2 with TRBJ2-7; D is ambiguous. The DNA for the CDR3 is TGTGCCAGCAGCTTAGGACTGTCCTACGAGCAGTACTTC. Its translation: CASSLGLSYEQYF.